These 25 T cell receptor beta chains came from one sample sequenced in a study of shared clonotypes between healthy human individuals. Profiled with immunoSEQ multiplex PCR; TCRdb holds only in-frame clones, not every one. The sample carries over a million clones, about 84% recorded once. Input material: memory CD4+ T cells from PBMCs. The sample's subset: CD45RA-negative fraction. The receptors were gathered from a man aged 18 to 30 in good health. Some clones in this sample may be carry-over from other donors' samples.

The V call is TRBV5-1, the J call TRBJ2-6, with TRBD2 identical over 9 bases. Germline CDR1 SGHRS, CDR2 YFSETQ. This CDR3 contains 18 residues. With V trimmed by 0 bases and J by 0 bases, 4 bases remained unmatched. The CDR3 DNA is TGCGCCAGCAGCTTGGTCCTAGCGGGGTACTCTGGGGCCAACGTCCTGACTTTC. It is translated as CASSLVLAGYSGANVLTF. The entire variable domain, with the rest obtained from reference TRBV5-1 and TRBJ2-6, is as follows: KAGVTQTPRYLIKTRGQQVTLSCSPISGHRSVSWYQQTPGQGLQFLFEYFSETQRNKGNFPGRFSGRQFSNSRSEMNVSTLELGDSALYLCASSLVLAGYSGANVLTFGAGSRLTVL.

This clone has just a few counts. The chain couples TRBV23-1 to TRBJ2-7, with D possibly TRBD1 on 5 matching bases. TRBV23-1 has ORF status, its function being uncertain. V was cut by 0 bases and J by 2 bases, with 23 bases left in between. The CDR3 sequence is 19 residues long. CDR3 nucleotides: TGCGCCAGCAGTCAATCCCCTTATTTCTGGACAACTCCCCCCTACGAGCAGTACTTC. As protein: CASSQSPYFWTTPPYEQYF.

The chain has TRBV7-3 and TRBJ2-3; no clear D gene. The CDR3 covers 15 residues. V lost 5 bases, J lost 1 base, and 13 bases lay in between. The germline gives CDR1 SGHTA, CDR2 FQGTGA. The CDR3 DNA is TGTGCCAGCAGCCAAAGCCCCATCCGCACAGATACGCAGTATTTT. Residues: CASSQSPIRTDTQYF.

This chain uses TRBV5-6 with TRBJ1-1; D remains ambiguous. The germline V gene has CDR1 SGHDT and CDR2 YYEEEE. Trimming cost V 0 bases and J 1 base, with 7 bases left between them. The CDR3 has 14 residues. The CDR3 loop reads CASSLGFQNTEAFF. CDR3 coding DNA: TGTGCCAGCAGCTTGGGATTTCAGAACACTGAAGCTTTCTTT.

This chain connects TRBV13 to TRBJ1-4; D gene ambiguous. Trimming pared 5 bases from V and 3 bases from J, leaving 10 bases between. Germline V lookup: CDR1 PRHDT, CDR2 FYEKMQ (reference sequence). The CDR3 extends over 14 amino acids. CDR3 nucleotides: TGTGCCAGCAGCCCCTGGGAGTCTAATGAAAAACTGTTTTTT. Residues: CASSPWESNEKLFF.

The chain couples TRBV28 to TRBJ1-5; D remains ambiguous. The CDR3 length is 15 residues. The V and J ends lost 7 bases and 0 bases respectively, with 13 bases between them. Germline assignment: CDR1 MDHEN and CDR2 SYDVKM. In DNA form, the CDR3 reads TGTGCCAGCACCGGGTATTGGGGTAGCAATCAGCCCCAGCATTTT. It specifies CASTGYWGSNQPQHF.

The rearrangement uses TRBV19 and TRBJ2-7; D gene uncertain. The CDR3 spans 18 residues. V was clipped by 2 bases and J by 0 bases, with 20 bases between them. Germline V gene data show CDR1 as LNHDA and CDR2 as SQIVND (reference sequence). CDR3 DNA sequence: TGTGCCAGTAGTATACGCTCCGTGTGGTCCATGAGCTCCTACGAGCAGTACTTC. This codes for CASSIRSVWSMSSYEQYF. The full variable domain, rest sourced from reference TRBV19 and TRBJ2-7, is DGGITQSPKYLFRKEGQNVTLSCEQNLNHDAMYWYRQDPGQGLRLIYYSQIVNDFQKGDIAEGYSVSREKKESFPLTVTSAQKNPTAFYLCASSIRSVWSMSSYEQYFGPGTRLTVT.

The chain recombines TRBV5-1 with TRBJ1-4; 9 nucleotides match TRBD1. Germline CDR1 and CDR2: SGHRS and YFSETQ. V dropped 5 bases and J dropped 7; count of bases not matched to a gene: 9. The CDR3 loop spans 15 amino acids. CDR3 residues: CASRQTGTGSEKLFF. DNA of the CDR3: TGCGCCAGCAGGCAAACCGGGACAGGGAGTGAAAAACTGTTTTTT.

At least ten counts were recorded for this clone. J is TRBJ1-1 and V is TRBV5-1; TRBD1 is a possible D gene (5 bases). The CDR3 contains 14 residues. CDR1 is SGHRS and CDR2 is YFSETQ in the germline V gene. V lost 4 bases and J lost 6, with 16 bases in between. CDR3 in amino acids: CASSPLPGGSEAFF. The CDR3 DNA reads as TGCGCCAGCAGCCCCCTCCCGGGGGGTTCTGAAGCTTTCTTT.

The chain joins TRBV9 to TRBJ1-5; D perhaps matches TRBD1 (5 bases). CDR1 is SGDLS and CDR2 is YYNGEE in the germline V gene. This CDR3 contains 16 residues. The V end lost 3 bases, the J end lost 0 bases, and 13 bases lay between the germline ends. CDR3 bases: TGTGCCAGCAGCGCTACAGGAATGATTAGCAATCAGCCCCAGCATTTT. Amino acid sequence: CASSATGMISNQPQHF.

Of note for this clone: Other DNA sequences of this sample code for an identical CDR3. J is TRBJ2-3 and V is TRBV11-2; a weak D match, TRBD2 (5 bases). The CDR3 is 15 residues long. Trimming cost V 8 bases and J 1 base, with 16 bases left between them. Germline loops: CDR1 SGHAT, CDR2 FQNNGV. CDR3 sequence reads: CASSRSGSGTDTQYF. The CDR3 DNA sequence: TGTGCCAGCTCTCGAAGCGGTTCAGGCACAGATACGCAGTATTTT.

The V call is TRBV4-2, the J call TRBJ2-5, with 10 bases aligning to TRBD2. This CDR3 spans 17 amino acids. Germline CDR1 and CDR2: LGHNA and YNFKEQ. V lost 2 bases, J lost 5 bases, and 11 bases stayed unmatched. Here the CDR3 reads CASSQLTSGRLTETQYF. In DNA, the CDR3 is TGTGCCAGCAGCCAATTGACTAGCGGGCGGTTAACGGAGACCCAGTACTTC.

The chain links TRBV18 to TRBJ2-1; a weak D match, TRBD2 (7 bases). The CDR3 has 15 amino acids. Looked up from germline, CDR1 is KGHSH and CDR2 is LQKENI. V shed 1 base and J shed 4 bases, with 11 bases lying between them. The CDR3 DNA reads TGTGCCAGCTCACCACGGGCGGGGGCTTACAATGAGCAGTTCTTC. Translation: CASSPRAGAYNEQFF. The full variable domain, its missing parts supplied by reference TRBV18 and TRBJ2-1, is NAGVMQNPRHLVRRRGQEARLRCSPMKGHSHVYWYRQLPEEGLKFMVYLQKENIIDESGMPKERFSAEFPKEGPSILRIQQVVRGDSAAYFCASSPRAGAYNEQFFGPGTRLTVL.

The CDR3 protein is CASSSTYSQEQYF. The CDR3 DNA reads TGTGCCAGCAGTTCAACCTATTCCCAGGAGCAGTACTTC. The chain uses TRBV28 and TRBJ2-7; D is undetermined. V was shortened by 4 bases and J by 7 bases, with 14 bases between the two germline ends. Per germline, CDR1 MDHEN and CDR2 SYDVKM. The CDR3 runs to 13 residues.

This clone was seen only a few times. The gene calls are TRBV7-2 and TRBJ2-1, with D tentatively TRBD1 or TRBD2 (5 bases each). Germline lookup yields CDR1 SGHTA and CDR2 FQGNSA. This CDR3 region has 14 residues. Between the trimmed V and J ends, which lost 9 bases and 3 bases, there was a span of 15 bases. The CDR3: CASKRTLYYNEQFF. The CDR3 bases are TGTGCCAGTAAGCGGACACTTTACTACAATGAGCAGTTCTTC.

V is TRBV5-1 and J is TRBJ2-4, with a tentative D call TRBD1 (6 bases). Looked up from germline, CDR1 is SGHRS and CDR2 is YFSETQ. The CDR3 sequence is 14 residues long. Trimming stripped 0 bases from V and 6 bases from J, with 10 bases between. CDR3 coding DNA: TGCGCCAGCAGCTTGGAACAGGGTGCAAACATTCAGTACTTC. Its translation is CASSLEQGANIQYF.

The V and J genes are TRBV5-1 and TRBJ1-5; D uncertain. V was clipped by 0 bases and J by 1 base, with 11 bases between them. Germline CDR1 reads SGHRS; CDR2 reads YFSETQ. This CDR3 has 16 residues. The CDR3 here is CASSLEGLHSNQPQHF. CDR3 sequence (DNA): TGCGCCAGCAGCTTGGAGGGCCTCCACAGCAATCAGCCCCAGCATTTT.

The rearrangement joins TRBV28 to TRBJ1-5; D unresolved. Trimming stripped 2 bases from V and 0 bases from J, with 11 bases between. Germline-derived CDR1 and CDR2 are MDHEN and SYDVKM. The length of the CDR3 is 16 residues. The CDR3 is CASSLQASYSNQPQHF. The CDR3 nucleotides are TGTGCCAGCAGTTTACAGGCCAGTTATAGCAATCAGCCCCAGCATTTT.

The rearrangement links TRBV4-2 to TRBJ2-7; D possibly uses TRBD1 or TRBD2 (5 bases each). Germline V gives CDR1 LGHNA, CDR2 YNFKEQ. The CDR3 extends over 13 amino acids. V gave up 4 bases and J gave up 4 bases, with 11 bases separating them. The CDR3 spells CASSRDPAYEQYF. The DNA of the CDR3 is TGTGCCAGCAGCCGGGACCCAGCTTACGAGCAGTACTTC.

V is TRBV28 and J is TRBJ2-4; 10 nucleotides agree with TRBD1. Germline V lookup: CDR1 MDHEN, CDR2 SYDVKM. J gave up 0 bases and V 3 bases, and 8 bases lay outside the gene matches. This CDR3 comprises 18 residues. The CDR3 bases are TGTGCCAGCAGTTTCCGGGACAGGGGAATACTAGCCAAAAACATTCAGTACTTC. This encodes CASSFRDRGILAKNIQYF.

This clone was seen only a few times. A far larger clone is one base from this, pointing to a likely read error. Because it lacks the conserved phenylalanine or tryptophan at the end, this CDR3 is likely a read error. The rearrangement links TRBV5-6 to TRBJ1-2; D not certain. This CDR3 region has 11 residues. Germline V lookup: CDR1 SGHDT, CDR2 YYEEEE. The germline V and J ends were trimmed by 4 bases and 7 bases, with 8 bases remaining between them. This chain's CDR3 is CASSVTGGYTL. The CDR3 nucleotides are TGTGCCAGCAGCGTCACGGGTGGCTACACCCTC.

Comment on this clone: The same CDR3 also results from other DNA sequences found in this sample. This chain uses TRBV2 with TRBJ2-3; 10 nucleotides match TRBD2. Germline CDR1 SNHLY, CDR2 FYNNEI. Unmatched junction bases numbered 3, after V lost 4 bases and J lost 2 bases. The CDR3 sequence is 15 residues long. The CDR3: CASSGLAGHTDTQYF. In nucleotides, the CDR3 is TGTGCCAGCAGTGGACTAGCGGGTCACACAGATACGCAGTATTTT. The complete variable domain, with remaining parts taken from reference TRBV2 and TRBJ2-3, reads EPEVTQTPSHQVTQMGQEVILRCVPISNHLYFYWYRQILGQKVEFLVSFYNNEISEKSEIFDDQFSVERPDGSNFTLKIRSTKLEDSAMYFCASSGLAGHTDTQYFGPGTRLTVL.

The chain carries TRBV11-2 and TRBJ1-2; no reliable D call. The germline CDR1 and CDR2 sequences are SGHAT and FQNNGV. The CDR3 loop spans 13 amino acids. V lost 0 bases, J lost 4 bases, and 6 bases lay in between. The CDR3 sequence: CASSLDGGYGYTF. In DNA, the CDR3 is TGTGCCAGCAGCTTAGATGGTGGCTATGGCTACACCTTC.

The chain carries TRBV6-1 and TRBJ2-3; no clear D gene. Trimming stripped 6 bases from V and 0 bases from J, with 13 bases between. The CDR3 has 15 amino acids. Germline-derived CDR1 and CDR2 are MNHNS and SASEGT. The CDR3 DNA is TGTGCCAGCAGACAAACTGGAGCAAGCACAGATACGCAGTATTTT. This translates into CASRQTGASTDTQYF.

The CDR3 reads CASSPQTPLAGSYEQYF. CDR3 DNA: TGTGCCAGCTCACCCCAAACCCCCCTAGCGGGATCCTACGAGCAGTACTTC. The chain combines TRBV18 with TRBJ2-7; 9 bases are a match to TRBD2. The CDR3 spans 17 residues. Per the germline V gene, CDR1 is KGHSH and CDR2 is LQKENI. The ends lost 3 bases at V and 1 base at J; junction bases unmatched: 10.